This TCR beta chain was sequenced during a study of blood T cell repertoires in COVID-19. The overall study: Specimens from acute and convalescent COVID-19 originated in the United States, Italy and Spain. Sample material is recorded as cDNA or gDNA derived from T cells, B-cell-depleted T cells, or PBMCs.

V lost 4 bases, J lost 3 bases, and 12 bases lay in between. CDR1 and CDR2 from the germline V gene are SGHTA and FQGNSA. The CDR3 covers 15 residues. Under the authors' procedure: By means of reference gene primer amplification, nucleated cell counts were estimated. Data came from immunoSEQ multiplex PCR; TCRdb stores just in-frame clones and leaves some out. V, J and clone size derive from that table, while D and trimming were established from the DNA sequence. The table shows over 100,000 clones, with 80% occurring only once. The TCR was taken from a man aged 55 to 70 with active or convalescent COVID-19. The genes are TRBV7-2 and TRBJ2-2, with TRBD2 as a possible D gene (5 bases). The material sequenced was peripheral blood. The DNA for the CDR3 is TGTGCCAGCAGCTCAGCGGAAGCGGACACCGGGGAGCTGTTTTTT. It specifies CASSSAEADTGELFF.